This T cell receptor beta chain was captured by sequencing in a study of blood T cell repertoires in COVID-19. Study overall: Donors in the United States, Italy and Spain gave samples during acute or convalescent COVID-19. The analysed material was cDNA or gDNA that came from T cells, B-cell-depleted T cells, or PBMCs.

The protocol was immunoSEQ multiplex PCR, while the TCRdb copy is restricted to in-frame clones and leaves out a portion. The data hold 310,000 or so clones, with around 89% observed a single time. The CDR3 runs 16 residues. Germline CDR1 and CDR2: SGHTA and FQGTGA. Germline trimming cut 5 bases from V and 4 bases from J; bases unmatched to any gene: 8. The cohort comprised adults aged about 18 to 100 years residing in 20 to 30 US areas. Participant-reported clinical history was the basis for cohort assignment. This clonotype originated in a woman aged 18-29 years with acute COVID-19. The sequenced sample was PBMCs or T cells enriched from blood (not recorded which). The chain links TRBV7-3 to TRBJ2-2; 9 bases match TRBD1. As DNA, the CDR3 is TGTGCCAGCAGCCCGACCGGGACAGGGTTCACCGGGGAGCTGTTTTTT. It codes for CASSPTGTGFTGELFF.